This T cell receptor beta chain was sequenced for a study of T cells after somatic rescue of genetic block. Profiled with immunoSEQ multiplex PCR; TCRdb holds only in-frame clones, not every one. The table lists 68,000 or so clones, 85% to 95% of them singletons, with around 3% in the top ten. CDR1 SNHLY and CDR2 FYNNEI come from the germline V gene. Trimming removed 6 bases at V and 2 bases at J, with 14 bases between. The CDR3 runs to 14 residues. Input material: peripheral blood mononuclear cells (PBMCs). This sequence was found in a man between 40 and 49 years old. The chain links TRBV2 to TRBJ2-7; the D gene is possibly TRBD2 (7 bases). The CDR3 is CASRGAGVTYEQYF. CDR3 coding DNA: TGTGCCAGCAGGGGGGCGGGGGTGACCTACGAGCAGTACTTC.